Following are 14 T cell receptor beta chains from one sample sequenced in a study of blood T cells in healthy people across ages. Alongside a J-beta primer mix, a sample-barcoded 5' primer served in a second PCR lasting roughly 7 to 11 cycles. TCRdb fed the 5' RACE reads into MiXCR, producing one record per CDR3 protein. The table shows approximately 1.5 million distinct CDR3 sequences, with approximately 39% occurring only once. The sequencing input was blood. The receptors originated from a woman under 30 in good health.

For the CDR3, the DNA is TGTGCCAGCAGTTTCCGTAAGGGAACCTACGAGCAGTACTTC. Encoded protein: CASSFRKGTYEQYF. The chain couples TRBV27 to TRBJ2-7; no reliable D call. This CDR3 is 14 amino acids long. Germline V CDR1 and CDR2: MNHEY, SMNVEV (reference sequence). The V and J ends lost 3 bases and 2 bases respectively, with 11 bases between them.

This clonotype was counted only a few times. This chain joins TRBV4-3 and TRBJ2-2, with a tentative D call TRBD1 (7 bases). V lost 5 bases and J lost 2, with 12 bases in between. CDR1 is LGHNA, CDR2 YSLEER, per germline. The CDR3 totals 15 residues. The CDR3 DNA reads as TGCGCCAGCAGCGCGGGACAGATAAACACCGGGGAGCTGTTTTTT. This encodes CASSAGQINTGELFF.

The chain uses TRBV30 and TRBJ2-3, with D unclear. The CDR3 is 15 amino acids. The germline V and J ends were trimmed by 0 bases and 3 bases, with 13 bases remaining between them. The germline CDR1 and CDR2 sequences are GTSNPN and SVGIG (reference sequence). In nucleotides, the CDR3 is TGTGCCTGGAGTGTACGCGCGGTGGGGACAGATACGCAGTATTTT. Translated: CAWSVRAVGTDTQYF.

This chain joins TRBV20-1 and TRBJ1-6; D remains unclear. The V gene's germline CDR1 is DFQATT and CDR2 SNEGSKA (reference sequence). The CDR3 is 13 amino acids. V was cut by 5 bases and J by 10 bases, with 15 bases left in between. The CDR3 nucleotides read TGCAGTGCTTCCCGGGTAACGGGCTCACCCCTCCACTTT. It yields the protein CSASRVTGSPLHF.

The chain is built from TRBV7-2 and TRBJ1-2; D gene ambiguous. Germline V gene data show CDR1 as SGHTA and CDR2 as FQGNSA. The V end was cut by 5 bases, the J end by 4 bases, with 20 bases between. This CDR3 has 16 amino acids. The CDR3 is CASSHQTGFSGYGYTF. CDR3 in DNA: TGTGCCAGCAGCCATCAAACGGGATTTTCTGGCTATGGCTACACCTTC.

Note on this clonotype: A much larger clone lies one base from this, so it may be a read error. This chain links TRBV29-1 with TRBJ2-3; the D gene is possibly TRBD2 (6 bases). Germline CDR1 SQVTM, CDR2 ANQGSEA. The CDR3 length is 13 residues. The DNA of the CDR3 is TGCAGCGTTGGGAGCGGGTTAGAGGATACGCAGTGTTTT. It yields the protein CSVGSGLEDTQCF.

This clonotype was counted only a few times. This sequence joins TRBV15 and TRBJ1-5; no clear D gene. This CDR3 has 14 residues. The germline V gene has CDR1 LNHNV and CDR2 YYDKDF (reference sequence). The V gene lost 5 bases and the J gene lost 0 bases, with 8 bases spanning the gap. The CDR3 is CATSGRISNQPQHF. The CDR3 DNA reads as TGTGCCACCAGCGGACGTATTAGCAATCAGCCCCAGCATTTT.

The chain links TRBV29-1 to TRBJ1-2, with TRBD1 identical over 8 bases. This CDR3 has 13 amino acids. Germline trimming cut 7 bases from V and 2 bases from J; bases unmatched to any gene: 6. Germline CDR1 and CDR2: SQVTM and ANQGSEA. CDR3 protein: CSGGTGGNYGYTF. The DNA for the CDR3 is TGCAGCGGTGGAACAGGGGGGAACTATGGCTACACCTTC.

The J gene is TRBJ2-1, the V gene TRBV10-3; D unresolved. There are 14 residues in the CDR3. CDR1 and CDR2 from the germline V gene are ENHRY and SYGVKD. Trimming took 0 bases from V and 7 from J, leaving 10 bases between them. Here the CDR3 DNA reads TGTGCCATCAGTGAGTCGCAGACCAGAAATGAGCAGTTCTTC. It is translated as CAISESQTRNEQFF.

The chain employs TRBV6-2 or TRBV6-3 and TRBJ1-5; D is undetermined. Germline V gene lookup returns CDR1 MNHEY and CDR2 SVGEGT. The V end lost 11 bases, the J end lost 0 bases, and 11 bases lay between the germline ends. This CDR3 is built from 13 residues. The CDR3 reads CAGRETSNQPQHF. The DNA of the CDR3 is TGTGCCGGGAGAGAGACTAGCAATCAGCCCCAGCATTTT.

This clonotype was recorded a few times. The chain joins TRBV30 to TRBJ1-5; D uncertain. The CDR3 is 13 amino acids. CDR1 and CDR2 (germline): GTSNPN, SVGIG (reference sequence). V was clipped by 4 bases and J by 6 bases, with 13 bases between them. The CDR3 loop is CAWNPGDGQPQHF. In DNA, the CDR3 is TGTGCCTGGAACCCTGGGGATGGTCAGCCCCAGCATTTT.

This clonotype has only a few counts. The CDR3 reads CASRAQGLNTEAFF. The CDR3 coding sequence is TGTGCCAGCAGGGCACAGGGTCTGAACACTGAAGCTTTCTTT. V usage is TRBV6-2 or TRBV6-3 and J usage is TRBJ1-1, with D perhaps matching TRBD1 (6 bases). CDR1 MNHEY and CDR2 SVGEGT come from the germline V gene. The CDR3 length is 14 residues. V lost 6 bases, J lost 0 bases, and 11 bases lay in between.

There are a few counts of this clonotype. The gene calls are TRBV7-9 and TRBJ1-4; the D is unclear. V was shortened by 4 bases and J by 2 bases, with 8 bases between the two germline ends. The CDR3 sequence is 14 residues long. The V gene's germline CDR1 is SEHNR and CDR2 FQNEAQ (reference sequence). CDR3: CASSSRRTNEKLFF. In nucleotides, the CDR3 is TGTGCCAGCAGCTCGCGGAGGACTAATGAAAAACTGTTTTTT.

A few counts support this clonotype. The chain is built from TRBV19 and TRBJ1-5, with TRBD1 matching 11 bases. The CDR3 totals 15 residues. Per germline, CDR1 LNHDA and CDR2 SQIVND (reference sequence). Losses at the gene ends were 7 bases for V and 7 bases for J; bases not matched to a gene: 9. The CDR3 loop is CASTKDRGQNQPQHF. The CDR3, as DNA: TGTGCCAGTACCAAGGACAGGGGGCAAAACCAGCCCCAGCATTTT. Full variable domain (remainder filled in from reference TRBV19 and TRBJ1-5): DGGITQSPKYLFRKEGQNVTLSCEQNLNHDAMYWYRQDPGQGLRLIYYSQIVNDFQKGDIAEGYSVSREKKESFPLTVTSAQKNPTAFYLCASTKDRGQNQPQHFGDGTRLSIL.